One sample yielded the 24 T cell receptor beta chains listed below, sequenced in a study of CD8 T cells in Susac syndrome. Reverse transcription used about 0.45 to 1 ug RNA and random hexamers. TCRdb re-called the immunoSEQ multiplex PCR reads through MiXCR, storing one row per CDR3 protein. The profile shows hundreds of thousands of distinct CDR3 sequences, over 75% of them singletons. The sample taken for sequencing was CD8+ T cells from PBMCs. These receptors came from a human donor with multiple sclerosis.

The J gene is TRBJ2-2, the V gene TRBV29-1; 10 bases are a match to TRBD1. The CDR3 is 14 residues long. Germline assignment: CDR1 SQVTM and CDR2 ANQGSEA. V gave up 2 bases and J gave up 7 bases; unmatched junction bases: 4. The CDR3 DNA reads as TGCAGCGTTGAAAACGGACAGGGGGACGGGGAGCTGTTTTTT. Residues: CSVENGQGDGELFF.

The rearrangement joins TRBV9 to TRBJ1-1; D is unresolved. CDR1 and CDR2 from the germline V gene are SGDLS and YYNGEE. The CDR3 length is 15 residues. Deletions cut 0 bases from V and 1 base from J, with 10 bases between. The CDR3 coding sequence is TGTGCCAGCAGCGTAGTTCCCCAGGAGAACACTGAAGCTTTCTTT. This translates into CASSVVPQENTEAFF.

The chain uses TRBV5-4 and TRBJ2-7, with D perhaps TRBD2 (5 bases). This CDR3 comprises 14 residues. Trimming left V 4 bases short and J 5 bases short, with 16 bases between. Germline CDR1 is SGHNT and CDR2 is YYREEE (reference sequence). The CDR3 DNA sequence: TGTGCCAGCAGCCCGGACTTGGTCCGCCACGAGCAGTACTTC. Its translation: CASSPDLVRHEQYF.

The V gene is TRBV28, the J gene TRBJ1-2; no clear D gene. V shed 3 bases and J shed 2 bases, with 7 bases lying between them. Germline V gene lookup returns CDR1 MDHEN and CDR2 SYDVKM. This CDR3 is built from 13 residues. The CDR3 is CASSFRANYGYTF. The CDR3 DNA sequence: TGTGCCAGCAGTTTTAGGGCCAACTATGGCTACACCTTC.

This clonotype occurred a few times. This chain connects TRBV30 to TRBJ2-3, with D unresolved. Germline CDR1 GTSNPN, CDR2 SVGIG (reference sequence). Trimming removed 0 bases at V and 4 bases at J, with 2 bases between. CDR3 size: 11 residues. CDR3 nucleotide sequence: TGTGCCTGGAGTGTGCCAGATACGCAGTATTTT. Translation gives CAWSVPDTQYF.

The chain couples TRBV19 to TRBJ2-1, with 7 bases that match TRBD2. The CDR3 runs to 15 residues. V dropped 3 bases and J dropped 4; count of bases not matched to a gene: 6. Germline-derived CDR1 and CDR2 are LNHDA and SQIVND (reference sequence). The CDR3 coding sequence is TGTGCCAGTAGTATTGGCGGGAGCGGATACAATGAGCAGTTCTTC. Protein product: CASSIGGSGYNEQFF.

This rearrangement joins TRBV15 to TRBJ2-3; unclear D gene. The V gene's germline CDR1 is LNHNV and CDR2 YYDKDF (reference sequence). The CDR3 has 14 amino acids. V was cut by 0 bases and J by 5 bases, with 9 bases left in between. CDR3 region: CATSRDPPGDTQYF. CDR3 DNA sequence: TGTGCCACCAGCAGAGATCCCCCAGGAGATACGCAGTATTTT.

The rearrangement joins TRBV15 to TRBJ2-1; D possibly corresponds to TRBD1 (7 bases). Looked up from germline, CDR1 is LNHNV and CDR2 is YYDKDF (reference sequence). The CDR3 has 14 residues. V was clipped by 0 bases and J by 8 bases, with 11 bases between them. The CDR3 sequence is CATSRDVRGDEQFF. DNA of the CDR3: TGTGCCACCAGCAGAGATGTCAGGGGGGATGAGCAGTTCTTC.

The chain is built from TRBV28 and TRBJ2-1; D gene unclear. The CDR3 is made up of 14 amino acids. The V and J ends lost 7 bases and 0 bases respectively, with 10 bases between them. CDR1 MDHEN and CDR2 SYDVKM come from the germline V gene. CDR3 sequence reads: CASKGVYSYNEQFF. CDR3 in DNA: TGTGCCAGCAAGGGCGTCTACTCCTACAATGAGCAGTTCTTC.

The chain links TRBV19 to TRBJ1-5; 12 positions match TRBD1. Trimming removed 5 bases from V and 6 bases from J; junction bases left unmatched: 8. The length of the CDR3 is 16 residues. Germline V lookup: CDR1 LNHDA, CDR2 SQIVND (reference sequence). The CDR3: CASSPWGQGAFQPQHF. DNA of the CDR3: TGTGCCAGTAGTCCGTGGGGACAGGGGGCTTTTCAGCCCCAGCATTTT. The full variable domain, in which reference TRBV19 and TRBJ1-5 provide the parts outside the CDR3, is DGGITQSPKYLFRKEGQNVTLSCEQNLNHDAMYWYRQDPGQGLRLIYYSQIVNDFQKGDIAEGYSVSREKKESFPLTVTSAQKNPTAFYLCASSPWGQGAFQPQHFGDGTRLSIL.

The CDR3 nucleotides read TGTGCCAGCAGCTGGATCACTAGCGGGGTATTATTCTTC. Its translation: CASSWITSGVLFF. V is TRBV7-2 and J is TRBJ2-1; 10 bases line up with TRBD2. Germline V gives CDR1 SGHTA, CDR2 FQGNSA. The length of the CDR3 is 13 residues. J was trimmed by 16 bases and V by 4 bases; bases with no gene match: 10.

This chain links TRBV12-3 or TRBV12-4 with TRBJ2-7, with a tentative D call TRBD2 (7 bases). V lost 7 bases, J lost 4 bases, and 20 bases lay in between. CDR3 length equals 15 residues. CDR3 sequence reads: CASKFGAGAVYEQYF. CDR3 sequence (DNA): TGTGCCAGCAAATTTGGGGCGGGGGCAGTGTACGAGCAGTACTTC.

CDR3 residues: CSVVSGETYEQYF. The CDR3 coding sequence is TGCAGCGTTGTTTCGGGAGAGACCTACGAGCAGTACTTC. The genes are TRBV29-1 and TRBJ2-7; the D gene is possibly TRBD2 (6 bases). Germline CDR1 is SQVTM and CDR2 is ANQGSEA. The CDR3 has 13 residues. V was pared by 4 bases and J by 2 bases, with 12 bases between.

The J gene is TRBJ2-1, the V gene TRBV4-2; D is unresolved. This CDR3 region has 11 residues. Germline V gene sequence: CDR1 LGHNA, CDR2 YNFKEQ. V lost 3 bases, J lost 9 bases, and 6 bases lay in between. This CDR3 reads CASSHVGEQFF. For the CDR3, the DNA is TGTGCCAGCAGCCACGTGGGTGAGCAGTTCTTC.

The rearrangement links TRBV3-1 to TRBJ2-7, with 7 bases that match TRBD1. The trim removed 0 bases at V and 2 bases at J, leaving 10 bases unmatched. Germline assignment: CDR1 LGHDT and CDR2 YNNKEL (reference sequence). The CDR3 totals 17 residues. The CDR3 protein is CASSQDPSDRSTYEQYF. CDR3 nucleotides: TGTGCCAGCAGCCAAGATCCTTCGGACAGGTCCACCTACGAGCAGTACTTC.

Only one count was recorded for this clonotype. The chain combines TRBV4-3 with TRBJ2-1; 8 bases line up with TRBD2. The CDR3 sequence is 19 residues long. The V segment lost 3 bases and the J segment 7 bases; nucleotides outside the gene matches: 20. Germline values: CDR1 LGHNA, CDR2 YSLEER. In nucleotides, the CDR3 is TGCGCCAGCAGCCATCTTCTTCCCGGGGTTGCGGGAGGCGTTAATGAGCAGTTCTTC. Protein: CASSHLLPGVAGGVNEQFF.

The chain links TRBV4-2 to TRBJ1-1; TRBD1 is a possible D gene (5 bases). This CDR3 is 14 amino acids long. The germline CDR1 and CDR2 sequences are LGHNA and YNFKEQ. Trimming removed 1 base at V and 1 base at J, with 7 bases between. CDR3 sequence (DNA): TGTGCCAGCAGCCAAGCCGGGGCGAACACTGAAGCTTTCTTT. Its protein is CASSQAGANTEAFF.

The chain has TRBV6-4 and TRBJ2-1, with 10 bases identical to TRBD1. The CDR3 is 15 amino acids. Germline loops: CDR1 MRHNA, CDR2 SNTAGT. With V trimmed by 0 bases and J by 9 bases, 5 bases remained unmatched. The CDR3 region has the DNA TGTGCCAGCAGTGACTCCGGGGGACAGGGGACTGAGCAGTTCTTC. Encoded protein: CASSDSGGQGTEQFF.

This clonotype was detected only once. CDR3 in DNA: TGTGCCAGCAGCCCCTACAGGGGTGACAATGAGCAGTTCTTC. Residues: CASSPYRGDNEQFF. The chain employs TRBV7-9 and TRBJ2-1, with 7 bases identical to TRBD1. The V segment lost 5 bases and the J segment 5 bases; nucleotides outside the gene matches: 6. The CDR3 length is 14 residues. Germline CDR1 SEHNR, CDR2 FQNEAQ (reference sequence).

This clonotype has only a few counts. The CDR3 region has the DNA TGTGCCAGCAGTGAATCGGGGGGGAACACCGGGGAGCTGTTTTTT. Translating gives CASSESGGNTGELFF. The chain uses TRBV6-1 and TRBJ2-2; 7 bases map to TRBD2. The germline gives CDR1 MNHNS, CDR2 SASEGT. V dropped 2 bases and J dropped 1; count of bases not matched to a gene: 1. The CDR3 contains 15 residues.

The gene calls are TRBV6-2 or TRBV6-3 and TRBJ1-1; D is unresolved. This CDR3 is built from 11 residues. With 6 bases removed from V and 7 bases from J, the gap between germline ends came to 9 bases. Germline lookup yields CDR1 MNHEY and CDR2 SVGEGT. In nucleotides, the CDR3 is TGTGCCAGCAGAAAAGGGAGTGAAGCTTTCTTT. It codes for CASRKGSEAFF.

The V and J genes are TRBV9 and TRBJ1-6; D gene ambiguous. Per germline, CDR1 SGDLS and CDR2 YYNGEE. The CDR3 is 15 amino acids. Trimming pared 1 base from V and 0 bases from J, leaving 5 bases between. CDR3 nucleotide sequence: TGTGCCAGCAGCGTATCCGGCTCCTATAATTCACCCCTCCACTTT. Residues: CASSVSGSYNSPLHF. Looking up the rest from reference TRBV9 and TRBJ1-6 gives the full variable domain: DSGVTQTPKHLITATGQRVTLRCSPRSGDLSVYWYQQSLDQGLQFLIQYYNGEERAKGNILERFSAQQFPDLHSELNLSSLELGDSALYFCASSVSGSYNSPLHFGNGTRLTVT.

Here the CDR3 reads CASSDEDRDHEQYF. The CDR3 DNA follows: TGTGCCAGCAGTGACGAGGACAGGGACCACGAGCAGTACTTC. The rearrangement links TRBV2 to TRBJ2-7, with TRBD1 matching 8 bases. The germline gives CDR1 SNHLY, CDR2 FYNNEI. There are 14 residues in the CDR3. The ends lost 3 bases at V and 5 bases at J; junction bases unmatched: 6.

The gene calls are TRBV20-1 and TRBJ2-1, with 11 bases matching TRBD2. V gave up 6 bases and J gave up 2 bases; unmatched junction bases: 9. The CDR3 is 16 amino acids. Germline V gene data show CDR1 as DFQATT and CDR2 as SNEGSKA (reference sequence). CDR3 coding DNA: TGCAGTGCCAGGGGAGTTAGCGGGAGGGCCTACAATGAGCAGTTCTTC. Amino acid sequence: CSARGVSGRAYNEQFF.